These 23 T cell receptor beta chains came from one sample sequenced in a study of blood T cell repertoires in COVID-19. TCRdb's copy holds only in-frame clones and misses some; the assay was immunoSEQ multiplex PCR. The sample shows 140,000 to 150,000 clones, around 89% of them seen only once. The sequenced sample was peripheral blood. Receptors were obtained from a man between 18 and 29 years old with COVID-19, enrolled during active disease.

V is TRBV7-2 and J is TRBJ2-1, with D maybe TRBD2 (6 bases). The CDR3 spans 13 residues. Deletions cut 1 base from V and 8 bases from J, with 9 bases between. Per germline, CDR1 SGHTA and CDR2 FQGNSA. Here the CDR3 reads CASSLVWGDEQFF. Here the CDR3 DNA reads TGTGCCAGCAGCTTAGTTTGGGGGGATGAGCAGTTCTTC.

The chain has TRBV28 and TRBJ2-7; the D gene is possibly TRBD2 (6 bases). The CDR3 has 15 residues. CDR1 MDHEN and CDR2 SYDVKM come from the germline V gene. The V end lost 6 bases, the J end lost 4 bases, and 19 bases lay between the germline ends. The CDR3 loop is CASSDRGLAHYEQYF. The CDR3 DNA is TGTGCCAGCAGCGACCGAGGTCTAGCGCATTACGAGCAGTACTTC. The variable domain in full, with the rest retrieved from reference TRBV28 and TRBJ2-7, is DVKVTQSSRYLVKRTGEKVFLECVQDMDHENMFWYRQDPGLGLRLIYFSYDVKMKEKGDIPEGYSVSREKKERFSLILESASTNQTSMYLCASSDRGLAHYEQYFGPGTRLTVT.

The genes are TRBV12-3 or TRBV12-4 and TRBJ2-7; D remains ambiguous. CDR3 size: 13 residues. V was pared by 5 bases and J by 6 bases, with 14 bases between. The CDR3 here is CASSLLDISEQYF. Here the CDR3 DNA reads TGTGCCAGCAGTCTCCTAGATATTTCCGAGCAGTACTTC.

This clone was counted between two and nine times. The CDR3 loop reads CASSLAGGFYGYTF. CDR3 in DNA: TGTGCCAGCAGCTTGGCGGGAGGGTTCTATGGCTACACCTTC. J is TRBJ1-2 and V is TRBV5-4; D gene uncertain. The CDR3 length is 14 residues. V was trimmed by 0 bases and J by 4 bases, leaving 10 bases between them. The germline V gene has CDR1 SGHNT and CDR2 YYREEE (reference sequence).

This clone was seen just once. CDR3 sequence: CAWSLRSEAFF. The CDR3 bases are TGTGCCTGGAGTCTTCGGTCTGAAGCTTTCTTT. The rearrangement joins TRBV30 to TRBJ1-1; D is unclear. CDR1 and CDR2 (germline): GTSNPN, SVGIG (reference sequence). The CDR3 totals 11 residues. V was clipped by 2 bases and J by 6 bases, with 7 bases between them.

The count of this clone is one. The chain links TRBV2 to TRBJ2-7; 7 nucleotides line up with TRBD1. CDR3 size: 14 residues. V gave up 3 bases and J gave up 1 base; unmatched junction bases: 3. Germline loops: CDR1 SNHLY, CDR2 FYNNEI. CDR3 nucleotide sequence: TGTGCCAGCAGTGAGGGCAGGGGGTCCTACGAGCAGTACTTC. This sequence encodes CASSEGRGSYEQYF.

The chain carries TRBV15 and TRBJ1-5; D gene uncertain. The CDR3 contains 15 residues. V shed 0 bases and J shed 0 bases, with 6 bases lying between them. CDR1 and CDR2 from the germline V gene are LNHNV and YYDKDF (reference sequence). The CDR3 DNA is TGTGCCACCAGCAGAGAGAGGAATAGCAATCAGCCCCAGCATTTT. Its protein is CATSRERNSNQPQHF.

J is TRBJ2-7 and V is TRBV5-1; 8 positions match TRBD1. The CDR3 is 16 residues long. The germline V gene encodes CDR1 SGHRS and CDR2 YFSETQ. Trimming took 4 bases from V and 5 from J; bases not matched to a gene: 14. Here the CDR3 reads CASSGGTGPLGNEQYF. The CDR3 nucleotides read TGCGCCAGCAGCGGGGGGACAGGCCCGCTGGGGAACGAGCAGTACTTC.

This chain uses TRBV25-1 with TRBJ2-7, with 7 nucleotides matching TRBD1. Germline trimming cut 6 bases from V and 1 base from J; bases unmatched to any gene: 3. Germline values: CDR1 MGHDK, CDR2 SYGVNS. This CDR3 contains 13 residues. The CDR3 DNA reads as TGTGCCAGCAGATTGACAGGGTCCTACGAGCAGTACTTC. Encoded protein: CASRLTGSYEQYF.

J is TRBJ1-2 and V is TRBV9, with 7 positions matching TRBD1. V was clipped by 4 bases and J by 2 bases; unmatched bases: 8. The CDR3 spans 15 residues. CDR1 is SGDLS, CDR2 YYNGEE, per germline. CDR3 DNA: TGTGCCAGCAGCCCCCAGACAGGGAGGAACTATGGCTACACCTTC. Its translation: CASSPQTGRNYGYTF.

CDR3 DNA: TGTGCCAGCAGTTTAATAGGACAGGGGAAATCTGCAACTAATGAAAAACTGTTTTTT. Translation gives CASSLIGQGKSATNEKLFF. This chain connects TRBV28 to TRBJ1-4; 9 bases line up with TRBD1. The CDR3 spans 19 residues. In germline, CDR1 is MDHEN, CDR2 SYDVKM. V shed 2 bases and J 0 bases; nucleotides not matched to a gene: 10.

The chain combines TRBV12-3 or TRBV12-4 with TRBJ1-5; perhaps TRBD1 as D (6 bases). V shed 4 bases and J shed 7 bases, with 11 bases lying between them. CDR3 length equals 13 residues. The CDR3: CASSSWGRQPQHF. The CDR3, as DNA: TGTGCCAGCAGTTCTTGGGGGCGACAGCCCCAGCATTTT.

This clone turned up a few times. V gene TRBV6-2 or TRBV6-3 combines with J gene TRBJ2-5, with 10 positions matching TRBD2. V lost 4 bases to trimming and J lost 4 bases; unmatched junction nucleotides: 12. The CDR3 consists of 17 residues. Germline assignment: CDR1 MNHEY and CDR2 SVGEGT. In nucleotides, the CDR3 is TGTGCCAGCAGTTCCCCGGAGAGAGCGGGAGGGGGAGAGACCCAGTACTTC. It translates to CASSSPERAGGGETQYF.

This chain joins TRBV10-3 and TRBJ2-7; possible D gene TRBD1, 6 bases. CDR3 length equals 17 residues. Germline-derived CDR1 and CDR2 are ENHRY and SYGVKD. Trimming cost V 4 bases and J 5 bases, with 24 bases left between them. CDR3 DNA sequence: TGTGCCATCAGTGCCTCCCAGGACAGCTCGAACAGGGACGAGCAGTACTTC. Translation: CAISASQDSSNRDEQYF.

CDR3 region: CATSDDDRGWETQYF. The CDR3 nucleotides are TGTGCCACCAGTGATGATGACAGGGGGTGGGAGACCCAGTACTTC. J is TRBJ2-5 and V is TRBV24-1, with 9 bases that match TRBD1. V shed 3 bases and J 5 bases; nucleotides not matched to a gene: 6. The germline CDR1 and CDR2 sequences are KGHDR and SFDVKD. The CDR3 is 15 residues long.

V gene TRBV28 combines with J gene TRBJ2-2; D remains unclear. V was clipped by 5 bases and J by 2 bases, with 6 bases between them. The germline gives CDR1 MDHEN, CDR2 SYDVKM. The CDR3 loop spans 13 amino acids. For the CDR3, the DNA is TGTGCCAGCAGTCCGTTAAACACCGGGGAGCTGTTTTTT. Residues: CASSPLNTGELFF.

CDR3 sequence (DNA): TGTGCCAGCTCACCGACAGAAAACTATGGCTACACCTTC. Translation: CASSPTENYGYTF. The chain carries TRBV18 and TRBJ1-2; possibly TRBD1 for D (5 bases). The CDR3 is made up of 13 amino acids. V lost 3 bases to trimming and J lost 2 bases, with 7 bases between them. Germline V gene lookup returns CDR1 KGHSH and CDR2 LQKENI.

The chain is built from TRBV19 and TRBJ1-5; D not certain. Germline V gives CDR1 LNHDA, CDR2 SQIVND (reference sequence). The germline V and J ends were trimmed by 7 bases and 4 bases, with 14 bases remaining between them. The CDR3 extends over 14 amino acids. In DNA, the CDR3 is TGTGCCAGTAATAACGGCGGGAGTAATCAGCCCCAGCATTTT. Translated, it gives CASNNGGSNQPQHF.

The chain joins TRBV28 to TRBJ1-1, with D hard to call. Germline CDR1 is MDHEN and CDR2 is SYDVKM. V shed 3 bases and J shed 1 base, with 9 bases lying between them. CDR3 length: 14 amino acids. The CDR3 DNA sequence: TGTGCCAGCAGTTTGTGGCATCGGAACACTGAAGCTTTCTTT. This gives the protein CASSLWHRNTEAFF.

This clone was observed once. A read error may produce the germline difference seen at one junction end. The CDR3 nucleotides read TGTGCCAGCAGAGGGATAGGGACATCTGCAACTAATGAAAAACTGCTTTTT. Amino acids: CASRGIGTSATNEKLLF. The gene calls are TRBV27 and TRBJ1-4, with D perhaps matching TRBD1 (6 bases). This CDR3 region has 17 residues. CDR1 and CDR2 (germline): MNHEY, SMNVEV (reference sequence).

The J gene is TRBJ1-5, the V gene TRBV3-1 (or the pseudogene TRBV3-2), with no clear D. V gave up 1 base and J gave up 6 bases, with 4 bases separating them. The CDR3 is 12 amino acids. CDR1 LGHDT and CDR2 YNNKEL come from the germline V gene (reference sequence). This CDR3 reads CASSQGAQPQHF. CDR3 coding DNA: TGTGCCAGCAGCCAAGGGGCTCAGCCCCAGCATTTT.

This chain uses TRBV5-5 with TRBJ2-7; 7 nucleotides line up with TRBD2. V lost 0 bases and J lost 2; bases outside the gene matches: 5. The germline gives CDR1 SGHKS, CDR2 YYEKEE (reference sequence). This CDR3 comprises 15 residues. In DNA form, the CDR3 reads TGTGCCAGCAGCTTGGGGCTAGCGGCTGCCTACGAGCAGTACTTC. Translating it yields CASSLGLAAAYEQYF.

The chain combines TRBV7-2 with TRBJ2-1; maybe TRBD1 (6 bases). Germline V gives CDR1 SGHTA, CDR2 FQGNSA. Trimming removed 5 bases at V and 12 bases at J, with 17 bases between. CDR3 length: 13 residues. This chain's CDR3 is CASSPLRQERQFF. DNA for the CDR3: TGTGCCAGCAGCCCTCTCAGACAGGAGCGGCAGTTCTTC.